Below are 23 T cell receptor beta chains sequenced from a single sample in a study of neurological immune-mediated disorders. In TCRdb, the 5' RACE reads were re-called with MiXCR into one record per CDR3 protein. The repertoire holds approximately 68,000 distinct CDR3 sequences, with 4.8% as singletons. Specimen: PBMCs. These receptors were obtained from a woman between 65 and 79 years old with multiple sclerosis.

This clonotype occurred many times. J is TRBJ2-7 and V is TRBV7-2; D is possibly TRBD2 (5 bases). Trimming took off 4 bases at V and 7 bases at J, with 20 bases between the two ends. The CDR3 sequence is 15 residues long. Germline V gene data show CDR1 as SGHTA and CDR2 as FQGNSA. CDR3 bases: TGTGCCAGCAGCTACGGGTCCGCCGCGGGTGGGGAGCAGTACTTC. This translates into CASSYGSAAGGEQYF.

The gene calls are TRBV6-5 and TRBJ2-1; 7 positions match TRBD1. The J segment lost 9 bases and the V segment lost 4 bases, leaving 6 bases of the junction unmatched. The CDR3 has 13 residues. CDR1 is MNHEY, CDR2 SVGAGI, per germline. The CDR3 region has the DNA TGTGCCAGCAGTTTTCGAACAGGGGCTGAGCAGTTCTTC. It yields the protein CASSFRTGAEQFF.

This clonotype occurred many times. V is TRBV3-1 and J is TRBJ1-2, with D tentatively TRBD1 (5 bases). V lost 0 bases, J lost 5 bases, and 7 bases lay in between. CDR3 length: 13 amino acids. Germline V gene lookup returns CDR1 LGHDT and CDR2 YNNKEL (reference sequence). The CDR3 sequence is CASSQESGYGYTF. In DNA, the CDR3 is TGTGCCAGCAGCCAAGAGTCAGGGTATGGCTACACCTTC.

This clonotype was seen a handful of times. The rearrangement links TRBV5-1 to TRBJ2-2; D is unresolved. The CDR3 extends over 14 amino acids. In germline, CDR1 is SGHRS, CDR2 YFSETQ. V gave up 4 bases and J gave up 1 base, with 8 bases separating them. CDR3 amino acids: CASSPYGNTGELFF. In nucleotides, the CDR3 is TGCGCCAGCAGCCCCTACGGGAACACCGGGGAGCTGTTTTTT. Combining the CDR3 with reference TRBV5-1 and TRBJ2-2 gives the whole variable domain KAGVTQTPRYLIKTRGQQVTLSCSPISGHRSVSWYQQTPGQGLQFLFEYFSETQRNKGNFPGRFSGRQFSNSRSEMNVSTLELGDSALYLCASSPYGNTGELFFGEGSRLTVL.

The rearrangement uses TRBV18 and TRBJ1-1, with TRBD1 matching over 7 bases. This CDR3 comprises 17 residues. With V trimmed by 5 bases and J by 4 bases, 16 bases remained unmatched. Germline CDR1 KGHSH, CDR2 LQKENI. For the CDR3, the DNA is TGTGCCAGCTCAGCGTCCCTTTCGAGGCAGGGGGGCACTGAAGCTTTCTTT. It yields the protein CASSASLSRQGGTEAFF.

This clonotype showed up just a few times. The chain uses TRBV5-1 and TRBJ1-3; D may be TRBD1 (6 bases). CDR3 length: 14 amino acids. The germline CDR1 and CDR2 sequences are SGHRS and YFSETQ. Deletions cut 0 bases from V and 7 bases from J, with 11 bases between. CDR3 in DNA: TGCGCCAGCAGCTTGGACAGGGCAGGGAACACCATATATTTT. Residues: CASSLDRAGNTIYF.

This clonotype has at least ten counts. V gene TRBV5-1 combines with J gene TRBJ2-7; D is undetermined. The CDR3 consists of 15 residues. Germline loops: CDR1 SGHRS, CDR2 YFSETQ. Between the trimmed V and J ends, which lost 0 bases and 2 bases, there was a span of 12 bases. Here the CDR3 DNA reads TGCGCCAGCAGCTTGGGGGCGGTAAGTCCCTACGAGCAGTACTTC. Translation gives CASSLGAVSPYEQYF.

This clonotype turned up a few times. The chain carries TRBV7-6 and TRBJ2-6, with D hard to call. Germline V CDR1 and CDR2: SGHVS, FNYEAQ. The CDR3 runs 19 residues. V lost 1 base and J lost 0, with 16 bases in between. As DNA, the CDR3 is TGTGCCAGCAGCTTAGATGGGCTTTCTGCACTCTCTGGGGCCAACGTCCTGACTTTC. Amino acid sequence: CASSLDGLSALSGANVLTF. The complete variable domain, with remaining parts taken from reference TRBV7-6 and TRBJ2-6, reads GAGVSQSPRYKVTKRGQDVALRCDPISGHVSLYWYRQALGQGPEFLTYFNYEAQQDKSGLPNDRFSAERPEGSISTLTIQRTEQRDSAMYRCASSLDGLSALSGANVLTFGAGSRLTVL.

In this sample, this clonotype turned up many times. This chain links TRBV10-2 with TRBJ2-1, with D possibly being TRBD1 (5 bases). From germline, CDR1 is WSHSY and CDR2 SAAADI. V dropped 4 bases and J dropped 1 base, with 17 bases sitting between them. This CDR3 region has 17 residues. The chain's CDR3 is CASSVSLQGSSYNEQFF. CDR3 DNA sequence: TGCGCCAGCAGTGTCTCCCTCCAGGGATCTTCCTACAATGAGCAGTTCTTC.

In its sample, this clonotype was seen many times. The chain links TRBV5-1 to TRBJ2-7; 9 bases are shared with TRBD1. Trimming took 5 bases from V and 3 from J; bases not matched to a gene: 9. CDR1 and CDR2 (germline): SGHRS, YFSETQ. The CDR3 runs 15 residues. The CDR3 loop reads CASSLPGQGFYEQYF. CDR3 sequence (DNA): TGCGCCAGCAGTCTGCCGGGACAGGGATTCTACGAGCAGTACTTC.

The sample holds many counts of this clonotype. The chain links TRBV20-1 to TRBJ2-6, with 7 bases matching TRBD1. Germline CDR1 is DFQATT and CDR2 is SNEGSKA (reference sequence). This CDR3 contains 17 residues. V lost 6 bases and J lost 0; bases outside the gene matches: 11. The CDR3 loop is CSAPGPGGSSGANVLTF. Written as DNA, the CDR3 is TGCAGTGCCCCCGGCCCAGGGGGAAGCTCTGGGGCCAACGTCCTGACTTTC.

This clonotype was seen ten or more times. This chain uses TRBV20-1 with TRBJ2-1, with D possibly TRBD2 on 6 matching bases. Trimming left V 6 bases short and J 6 bases short, with 12 bases between. The CDR3 has 12 amino acids. Germline V gene lookup returns CDR1 DFQATT and CDR2 SNEGSKA (reference sequence). CDR3 sequence: CSAPGSGNEQFF. The CDR3 region has the DNA TGCAGTGCACCCGGGAGTGGCAATGAGCAGTTCTTC.

J is TRBJ1-1 and V is TRBV3-1; possible D gene TRBD1, 6 bases. The V gene lost 2 bases and the J gene lost 1 base, with 8 bases spanning the gap. The CDR3 covers 14 residues. Germline lookup yields CDR1 LGHDT and CDR2 YNNKEL (reference sequence). This chain's CDR3 is CASSQPGQNTEAFF. The CDR3 nucleotides read TGTGCCAGCAGCCAACCGGGACAGAACACTGAAGCTTTCTTT.

There are many counts of this clonotype. The chain recombines TRBV7-2 with TRBJ2-3, with 10 bases lining up with TRBD2. This CDR3 region has 16 residues. Germline trimming cut 5 bases from V and 3 bases from J; bases unmatched to any gene: 8. Germline V CDR1 and CDR2: SGHTA, FQGNSA. CDR3 nucleotides: TGTGCCAGCAGCATCACCTTAGCGGGAGGAACAGATACGCAGTATTTT. Protein product: CASSITLAGGTDTQYF.

This clonotype was seen repeatedly, ten times or more. The rearrangement joins TRBV10-2 to TRBJ2-2; D uncertain. Germline CDR1 is WSHSY and CDR2 is SAAADI. CDR3 length equals 12 residues. Trimming removed 10 bases at V and 3 bases at J, with 9 bases between. CDR3: CATRTDTGELFF. In DNA form, the CDR3 reads TGCGCCACCAGGACGGACACCGGGGAGCTGTTTTTT.

This clonotype was recorded many times. V is TRBV5-5 and J is TRBJ2-7; 8 nucleotides agree with TRBD2. The CDR3 has 15 amino acids. V lost 5 bases and J lost 6; bases outside the gene matches: 13. Germline loops: CDR1 SGHKS, CDR2 YYEKEE (reference sequence). The CDR3 coding sequence is TGTGCCAGCAGAGCGGGGGCGACAGTGCATTCCGAGCAGTACTTC. Protein sequence: CASRAGATVHSEQYF. Together with reference TRBV5-5 and TRBJ2-7, the CDR3 gives the full variable domain: DAGVTQSPTHLIKTRGQQVTLRCSPISGHKSVSWYQQVLGQGPQFIFQYYEKEERGRGNFPDRFSARQFPNYSSELNVNALLLGDSALYLCASRAGATVHSEQYFGPGTRLTVT.

This clonotype was seen ten or more times. V usage is TRBV18 and J usage is TRBJ2-3; D gene uncertain. Per germline, CDR1 KGHSH and CDR2 LQKENI. This CDR3 has 14 residues. Trimming took 2 bases from V and 1 from J, leaving 7 bases between them. The CDR3 DNA follows: TGTGCCAGCTCACCAGAACCAGGCACAGATACGCAGTATTTT. Translated, it gives CASSPEPGTDTQYF.

This clonotype was found many times. The CDR3 protein is CASSSGGGRAPGELFF. CDR3 coding DNA: TGTGCCAGCAGCTCAGGGGGCGGGAGGGCCCCCGGGGAGCTGTTTTTT. V gene TRBV7-2 combines with J gene TRBJ2-2; D may be TRBD2 (9 bases). V was clipped by 4 bases and J by 6 bases, with 18 bases between them. The CDR3 covers 16 residues. The V gene's germline CDR1 is SGHTA and CDR2 FQGNSA. The full variable domain, its missing parts supplied by reference TRBV7-2 and TRBJ2-2, is GAGVSQSPSNKVTEKGKDVELRCDPISGHTALYWYRQSLGQGLEFLIYFQGNSAPDKSGLPSDRFSAERTGGSVSTLTIQRTQQEDSAVYLCASSSGGGRAPGELFFGEGSRLTVL.

This clonotype was detected ten times or more. J is TRBJ1-2 and V is TRBV20-1; a possible D gene is TRBD1 (6 bases). This CDR3 region has 13 residues. Trimming shortened V by 6 bases and J by 2 bases, and 13 bases separated the two germline ends. The germline V gene encodes CDR1 DFQATT and CDR2 SNEGSKA (reference sequence). CDR3 bases: TGCAGTGCGCCCGGGACAAACAACTATGGCTACACCTTC. Translating it yields CSAPGTNNYGYTF.

This clonotype has at least ten counts. The chain has TRBV20-1 and TRBJ2-3, with 8 bases lining up with TRBD2. The CDR3 covers 15 residues. Germline assignment: CDR1 DFQATT and CDR2 SNEGSKA (reference sequence). J gave up 4 bases and V 3 bases, and 9 bases lay outside the gene matches. As DNA, the CDR3 is TGCAGTGCTAGGCCTAGCGGGCGTCGGGCAGATACGCAGTATTTT. Its translation is CSARPSGRRADTQYF.

In its sample, this clonotype was seen a few times. The chain has TRBV20-1 and TRBJ2-2; 8 bases are a match to TRBD2. J was trimmed by 4 bases and V by 3 bases; bases with no gene match: 7. The CDR3 runs to 15 residues. Germline V gene data show CDR1 as DFQATT and CDR2 as SNEGSKA (reference sequence). The CDR3 DNA reads as TGCAGTGCTAGGCTTAGCGGGACTACCACCGGGGAGCTGTTTTTT. Protein product: CSARLSGTTTGELFF.

The V and J genes are TRBV18 and TRBJ1-1; no clear D. The CDR3 runs 17 residues. Germline lookup yields CDR1 KGHSH and CDR2 LQKENI. V shed 0 bases and J shed 0 bases, with 14 bases lying between them. The CDR3 coding sequence is TGTGCCAGCTCACCACCGTCGCGAGATCCGCTGAACACTGAAGCTTTCTTT. This encodes CASSPPSRDPLNTEAFF.

This clonotype came up many times. The chain employs TRBV5-4 and TRBJ1-6; 7 bases align to TRBD1. J lost 5 bases, V lost 4 bases, and 6 bases had no gene match. Germline V lookup: CDR1 SGHNT, CDR2 YYREEE (reference sequence). The CDR3 runs to 15 residues. Here the CDR3 reads CASSTQTGDNSPLHF. DNA of the CDR3: TGTGCCAGCAGCACTCAAACAGGGGATAATTCACCCCTCCACTTT.